Each of the 20 T cell receptor beta chains below was sequenced from the same sample in a study of blood T cell repertoires in COVID-19. TCRdb's copy holds only in-frame clones and misses some; the assay was immunoSEQ multiplex PCR. Here the sample spans about 360,000 clones, more than 85% being singletons. Sequencing was performed on peripheral blood. The receptors stem from a human donor in a cohort sampled during active COVID-19.

The chain is built from TRBV28 and TRBJ2-2; unclear D gene. CDR1 is MDHEN, CDR2 SYDVKM, per germline. Trimming removed 10 bases at V and 3 bases at J, with 9 bases between. The CDR3 is 12 residues long. CDR3 residues: CATCVDTGELFF. In DNA, the CDR3 is TGTGCCACTTGTGTAGACACCGGGGAGCTGTTTTTT.

The chain joins TRBV7-3 to TRBJ2-2, with 9 bases aligning to TRBD2. With V trimmed by 5 bases and J by 6 bases, 10 bases remained unmatched. Germline V gives CDR1 SGHTA, CDR2 FQGTGA. The CDR3 is made up of 16 amino acids. The CDR3 protein is CASSPRASGTPGELFF. In DNA, the CDR3 is TGTGCCAGCAGCCCCCGGGCTAGCGGGACCCCCGGGGAGCTGTTTTTT.

This sequence joins TRBV20-1 and TRBJ2-1, with TRBD2 matching over 8 bases. The trim removed 3 bases at V and 3 bases at J, leaving 4 bases unmatched. Germline loops: CDR1 DFQATT, CDR2 SNEGSKA (reference sequence). This CDR3 has 14 residues. CDR3 amino acids: CSASDGRDYNEQFF. The CDR3 DNA follows: TGCAGTGCTAGTGACGGGAGGGACTACAATGAGCAGTTCTTC.

This chain joins TRBV14 and TRBJ2-1; D gene ambiguous. The CDR3 totals 12 residues. Germline CDR1 is SGHDN and CDR2 is FVKESK. V gave up 4 bases and J gave up 7 bases, with 8 bases separating them. The CDR3 protein is CASSLTRNEQFF. For the CDR3, the DNA is TGTGCCAGCAGCCTGACTCGAAATGAGCAGTTCTTC. Full variable domain (remainder filled in from reference TRBV14 and TRBJ2-1): EAGVTQFPSHSVIEKGQTVTLRCDPISGHDNLYWYRRVMGKEIKFLLHFVKESKQDESGMPNNRFLAERTGGTYSTLKVQPAELEDSGVYFCASSLTRNEQFFGPGTRLTVL.

This chain uses TRBV19 with TRBJ2-5; a weak D match, TRBD2 (6 bases). Germline assignment: CDR1 LNHDA and CDR2 SQIVND (reference sequence). There are 15 residues in the CDR3. Trimming removed 3 bases from V and 4 bases from J, with 15 bases in between. The CDR3 sequence is CASSIMSGLGETQYF. For the CDR3, the DNA is TGTGCCAGTAGTATTATGAGCGGGCTGGGAGAGACCCAGTACTTC.

The chain links TRBV5-4 to TRBJ2-7, with 10 bases lining up with TRBD2. The CDR3 is 15 amino acids. The germline gives CDR1 SGHNT, CDR2 YYREEE (reference sequence). Germline trimming cut 4 bases from V and 1 base from J; bases unmatched to any gene: 5. CDR3 DNA sequence: TGTGCCAGCAGCCGAAGCGGGGGGGAATCCTACGAGCAGTACTTC. It yields the protein CASSRSGGESYEQYF.

The chain joins TRBV11-2 to TRBJ2-5; D perhaps matches TRBD2 (5 bases). V was shortened by 7 bases and J by 7 bases, with 19 bases between the two germline ends. This CDR3 is 14 amino acids long. In germline, CDR1 is SGHAT, CDR2 FQNNGV. In DNA, the CDR3 is TGTGCCAGCATGAGCCCCACTAGACGGGCGACCCAGTACTTC. It codes for CASMSPTRRATQYF.

Concerning this clone itself: This sample includes further DNA sequences coding for the same CDR3. The chain recombines TRBV3-1 (or the pseudogene TRBV3-2) with TRBJ1-1, with 8 positions matching TRBD1. The length of the CDR3 is 11 residues. V lost 6 bases to trimming and J lost 8 bases; unmatched junction nucleotides: 2. Germline V gene sequence: CDR1 LGHDT, CDR2 YNNKEL (reference sequence). The chain's CDR3 is CASRHRGEAFF. CDR3 DNA sequence: TGTGCCAGCAGGCACAGGGGGGAAGCTTTCTTT.

The CDR3 reads CASSPQLPADSSYNEQFF. The CDR3 DNA is TGTGCCAGCTCACCTCAGCTCCCCGCGGACAGCTCCTACAATGAGCAGTTCTTC. This chain connects TRBV18 to TRBJ2-1; D is perhaps TRBD1 (6 bases). Trimming took off 3 bases at V and 0 bases at J, with 18 bases between the two ends. The CDR3 totals 18 residues. Germline values: CDR1 KGHSH, CDR2 LQKENI.

V is TRBV2 and J is TRBJ2-7, with 7 bases aligning to TRBD2. This CDR3 comprises 13 residues. V shed 7 bases, J shed 3 bases, and the junction held 6 bases outside the gene matches. Germline V gives CDR1 SNHLY, CDR2 FYNNEI. The CDR3 protein is CASMASGGYEQYF. In DNA, the CDR3 is TGTGCCAGCATGGCTAGCGGTGGCTACGAGCAGTACTTC.

The V call is TRBV14, the J call TRBJ2-7; D might be TRBD1 (6 bases). The CDR3 sequence is 14 residues long. Germline CDR1 reads SGHDN; CDR2 reads FVKESK. V was trimmed by 2 bases and J by 7 bases, leaving 15 bases between them. The CDR3 DNA follows: TGTGCCAGCAGCCAACAGGGGCGCGTCCTTGAGCAGTACTTC. It translates to CASSQQGRVLEQYF.

The rearrangement uses TRBV7-8 and TRBJ1-1; TRBD1 matches 10 bases. Germline V gives CDR1 SGHVS, CDR2 FQNEAQ. V was clipped by 6 bases and J by 2 bases; unmatched bases: 18. The CDR3 runs 19 residues. The CDR3 bases are TGTGCCAGCAGTCGCCAGATAGGGGCCGGGACAGGGGTCAACACTGAAGCTTTCTTT. This gives the protein CASSRQIGAGTGVNTEAFF.

This clone showed up just a few times. The V gene is TRBV5-4, the J gene TRBJ1-1; TRBD1 is a possible D gene (5 bases). Trimming cost V 4 bases and J 4 bases, with 17 bases left between them. Germline V gene sequence: CDR1 SGHNT, CDR2 YYREEE (reference sequence). The CDR3 length is 15 residues. The CDR3 DNA is TGTGCCAGCAGCCTGGGGATGGGGCAGGGCACTGAAGCTTTCTTT. Its translation: CASSLGMGQGTEAFF.

V and J are TRBV3-1 (or the pseudogene TRBV3-2) and TRBJ1-2; the match to TRBD1 covers 8 bases. This CDR3 is 11 amino acids long. V was pared by 7 bases and J by 6 bases, with 1 base of the junction left unmatched. The germline CDR1 and CDR2 sequences are LGHDT and YNNKEL (reference sequence). The CDR3 loop is CASTQGDGYTF. As DNA, the CDR3 is TGTGCCAGCACACAGGGGGATGGCTACACCTTC.

The chain is built from TRBV15 and TRBJ2-7; D is ambiguous. Trimming pared 1 base from V and 0 bases from J, leaving 4 bases between. CDR3 size: 13 residues. The V gene's germline CDR1 is LNHNV and CDR2 YYDKDF (reference sequence). DNA of the CDR3: TGTGCCACCAGCAGAGTCGTCTCCTACGAGCAGTACTTC. It translates to CATSRVVSYEQYF. Filled out from reference TRBV15 and TRBJ2-7, the complete variable domain reads DAMVIQNPRYQVTQFGKPVTLSCSQTLNHNVMYWYQQKSSQAPKLLFHYYDKDFNNEADTPDNFQSRRPNTSFCFLDIRSPGLGDTAMYLCATSRVVSYEQYFGPGTRLTVT.

This sequence joins TRBV12-3 or TRBV12-4 and TRBJ2-3; D is unresolved. The V and J ends lost 5 bases and 0 bases respectively, with 3 bases between them. The CDR3 runs 12 residues. The CDR3 loop reads CASSGSTDTQYF. The CDR3 DNA reads TGTGCCAGCAGTGGCAGCACAGATACGCAGTATTTT.

The chain uses TRBV28 and TRBJ1-1; D remains ambiguous. The CDR3 totals 16 residues. Germline V CDR1 and CDR2: MDHEN, SYDVKM. Trimming shortened V by 3 bases and J by 2 bases, and 16 bases separated the two germline ends. The CDR3 nucleotides are TGTGCCAGCAGTTTGGCTGGAGGAATTGGCAACACTGAAGCTTTCTTT. Translated, it gives CASSLAGGIGNTEAFF.

The chain couples TRBV7-2 to TRBJ2-7; 14 nucleotides match TRBD2. With 4 bases clipped from V and 4 bases from J, the junction kept 6 bases outside the gene matches. CDR1 is SGHTA and CDR2 is FQGNSA in the germline V gene. This CDR3 is built from 16 residues. CDR3 protein: CASSSPTSGRVYEQYF. DNA of the CDR3: TGTGCCAGCAGCTCTCCGACTAGCGGGAGGGTGTACGAGCAGTACTTC.

The chain joins TRBV19 to TRBJ2-3, with TRBD2 as a possible D gene (6 bases). The CDR3 runs 15 residues. The germline V and J ends were trimmed by 5 bases and 3 bases, with 15 bases remaining between them. The germline V gene has CDR1 LNHDA and CDR2 SQIVND (reference sequence). CDR3 in DNA: TGTGCCAGTAGTCCGCGGGGACCCTCGACAGATACGCAGTATTTT. Translating it yields CASSPRGPSTDTQYF.

This clone has just one count. The chain is built from TRBV28 and TRBJ2-7, with TRBD1 as a possible D gene (6 bases). The germline V gene has CDR1 MDHEN and CDR2 SYDVKM. This CDR3 is built from 14 residues. The germline V and J ends were trimmed by 5 bases and 4 bases, with 15 bases remaining between them. The DNA for the CDR3 is TGTGCCAGCAGTACCGGGACAATCCTATACGAGCAGTACTTC. This codes for CASSTGTILYEQYF.